This record covers a single T cell receptor (beta chain). This entry is derived from a study of CD8 T cells in Susac syndrome. The RNA input was 0.5 to 1 ug, and it was reverse transcribed with random hexamers. TCRdb redid the calling of the immunoSEQ multiplex PCR reads with MiXCR, one entry per CDR3 protein. Counted here are about 250,000 distinct CDR3 sequences, just under 95% occurring once; the ten biggest clones make up about 0.071%. Input material: CD4+ T cells from PBMCs. This TCR derives from a human donor with multiple sclerosis.

The CDR3 bases are TGCGCCAGCAGCATCGTTCCGACAGGGGGATATTCCACAGATACGCAGTATTTT. Amino acids: CASSIVPTGGYSTDTQYF. The V gene is TRBV4-1, the J gene TRBJ2-3; 9 bases line up with TRBD1. CDR1 and CDR2 from the germline V gene are MGHRA and YSYEKL. V was pared by 5 bases and J by 2 bases, with 14 bases of the junction left unmatched. The CDR3 has 18 amino acids.